The clone carrying this T cell receptor (beta chain) appeared a few times. Using its own MiXCR run on the RT-PCR reads, TCRdb lists one record per CDR3 protein. The sample includes about 610,000 distinct CDR3 sequences, around 15% seen only once; the top ten take 11%. The data were taken from a study of response to subunit inactivated influenza vaccine. Germline-derived CDR1 and CDR2 are SGHTA and FQGNSA. Trimming at V came to 1 base and at J to 5 bases, leaving 8 bases not matched to a gene. The CDR3 contains 16 residues. This chain joins TRBV7-2 and TRBJ2-7; 10 bases are shared with TRBD2. The TCR sequence derives from a man in his fifties or sixties who received an inactivated influenza vaccine. This specimen was PBMCs from blood, taken approximately 13 days after vaccination. DNA for the CDR3: TGTGCCAGCAGCTTAGGGCAAGCGGGAGGGCATAACGAGCAGTACTTC. This gives the protein CASSLGQAGGHNEQYF.